The source of this TCR beta chain is a study of control samples from healthy donors and cancer patients. The assay was immunoSEQ multiplex PCR, and TCRdb's table has in-frame clones only and misses some. The sample includes 130,000 to 150,000 clones, roughly 89% of them seen just once. There are a few counts of this clone. The CDR3 loop spans 15 amino acids. V trimming: 5 bases; J trimming: 1 base; junction bases outside the gene matches: 2. CDR1 is MRHNA, CDR2 SNTAGT, per germline. The clonotype was recovered from a man between 25 and 39 years old in good health. The rearrangement uses TRBV6-4 and TRBJ2-3, with 11 bases fitting TRBD2. Sequencing was carried out using blood. As DNA, the CDR3 is TGTGCCAGCAGTCTACTAGCGGGAGGCACAGATACGCAGTATTTT. It specifies CASSLLAGGTDTQYF.